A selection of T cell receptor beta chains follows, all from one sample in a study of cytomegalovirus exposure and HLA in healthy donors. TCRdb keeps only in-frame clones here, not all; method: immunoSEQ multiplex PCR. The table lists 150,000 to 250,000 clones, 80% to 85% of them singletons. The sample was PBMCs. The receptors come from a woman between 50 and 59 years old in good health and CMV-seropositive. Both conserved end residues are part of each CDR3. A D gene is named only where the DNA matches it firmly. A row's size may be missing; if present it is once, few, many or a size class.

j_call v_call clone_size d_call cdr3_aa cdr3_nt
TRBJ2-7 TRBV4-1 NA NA CASSPWMRRDSYEQYF TGCGCCAGCAGCCCTTGGATGAGGAGGGACTCCTACGAGCAGTACTTC
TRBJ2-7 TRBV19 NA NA CASSPWTLSYEQYF TGTGCCAGTAGTCCCTGGACACTATCCTACGAGCAGTACTTC
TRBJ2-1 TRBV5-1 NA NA CASSPTQGYNEQFF TGCGCCAGCAGCCCAACACAGGGTTACAATGAGCAGTTCTTC
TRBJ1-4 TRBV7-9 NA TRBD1 CASSLRQGKGEKLFF TGTGCCAGCAGCTTAAGACAGGGAAAAGGCGAAAAACTGTTTTTT
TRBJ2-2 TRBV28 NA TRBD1 CASSPLDRDTGELFF TGTGCCAGCAGTCCATTGGACAGGGACACCGGGGAGCTGTTTTTT
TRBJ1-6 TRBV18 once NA CASSRHPRGDNSPLHF TGTGCCAGCTCACGCCACCCCAGGGGCGACAATTCACCCCTCCACTTT
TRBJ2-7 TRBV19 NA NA CASSMRNSVGKYF TGTGCCAGTAGTATGAGGAACTCAGTCGGGAAGTACTTC
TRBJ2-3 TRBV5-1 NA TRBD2 CASSAERGGSTDTQYF TGCGCCAGCTCGGCCGAGCGGGGGGGAAGCACAGATACGCAGTATTTT
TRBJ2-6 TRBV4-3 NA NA CASSPDLSGANVLTF TGCGCCAGCAGCCCAGACCTCTCTGGGGCCAACGTCCTGACTTTC
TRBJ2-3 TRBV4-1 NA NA CASSQDSGLYTDTQYF TGCGCCAGCAGCCAAGATAGCGGACTGTACACAGATACGCAGTATTTT
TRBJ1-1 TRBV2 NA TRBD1 CASRTGTVLVNTEAFF TGTGCCAGCAGGACAGGGACTGTTTTGGTGAACACTGAAGCTTTCTTT
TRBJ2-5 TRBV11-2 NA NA CASSLRDSETQYF TGTGCCAGCAGCTTAAGGGACTCAGAGACCCAGTACTTC
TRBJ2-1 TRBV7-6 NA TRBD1 CASSKTGLPYNEQFF TGTGCCAGCAGCAAGACAGGGCTTCCCTACAATGAGCAGTTCTTC
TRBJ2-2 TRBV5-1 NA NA CASRQFANTGELFF TGCGCCAGCAGGCAGTTTGCGAACACCGGGGAGCTGTTTTTT
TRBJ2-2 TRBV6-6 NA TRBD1 CASSQPGQGVGELFF TGTGCCAGCAGCCAACCGGGACAGGGGGTCGGGGAGCTGTTTTTT
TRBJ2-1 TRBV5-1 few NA CASSKEDSQFF TGCGCCAGCAGCAAGGAGGACAGCCAGTTCTTC
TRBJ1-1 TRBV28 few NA CASRVGQKNTEAFF TGTGCCAGCAGGGTCGGACAGAAGAACACTGAAGCTTTCTTT
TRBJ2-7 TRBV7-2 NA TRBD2 CASSPGTSGYEQYF TGTGCCAGCAGCCCCGGGACTAGCGGTTACGAGCAGTACTTC
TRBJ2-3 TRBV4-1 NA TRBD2 CASSQDGLSGGTDTQYF TGCGCCAGCAGCCAAGATGGCCTAAGCGGGGGCACAGATACGCAGTATTTT
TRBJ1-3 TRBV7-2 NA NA CASSLHRAYSGNTIYF TGTGCCAGCAGCTTACACAGGGCCTACTCTGGAAACACCATATATTTT
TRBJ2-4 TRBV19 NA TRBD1 CASSIRGTRSSQYF TGTGCCAGTAGTATCAGGGGGACACGGAGCAGTCAGTACTTC
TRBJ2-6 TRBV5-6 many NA CASSLSGAGANVLTF TGTGCCAGCAGCTTGTCCGGTGCTGGGGCCAACGTCCTGACTTTC
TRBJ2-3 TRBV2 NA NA CASRGGVSTDTQYF TGTGCCAGCAGAGGGGGGGTCAGCACAGATACGCAGTATTTT
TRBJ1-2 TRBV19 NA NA CASSLLGANYGYTF TGTGCCAGTAGTCTCTTAGGGGCCAACTATGGCTACACCTTC
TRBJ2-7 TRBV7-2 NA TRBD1 CASSRTGLNSYEQYF TGTGCCAGCAGCCGGACAGGCTTGAACTCCTACGAGCAGTACTTC
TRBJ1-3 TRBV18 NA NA CASSPPAGLIGNTIYF TGTGCCAGCTCACCACCGGCAGGGTTAATTGGAAACACCATATATTTT
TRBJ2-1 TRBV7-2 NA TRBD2 CASSLGLAGNEQFF TGTGCCAGCAGCTTGGGACTAGCAGGGAATGAGCAGTTCTTC
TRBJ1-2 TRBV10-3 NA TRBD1 CAIWTGGETYGYTF TGTGCCATCTGGACAGGGGGCGAAACCTATGGCTACACCTTC
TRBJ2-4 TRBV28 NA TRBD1 CASSWLRQGARNSQYF TGTGCCAGCAGTTGGTTGAGACAGGGGGCTCGAAACAGTCAGTACTTC
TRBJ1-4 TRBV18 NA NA CASSPPVLSGEKLFF TGTGCCAGCTCACCACCGGTCCTCTCCGGGGAAAAACTGTTTTTT
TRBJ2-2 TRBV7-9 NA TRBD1 CSSSFGQGANTGELFF TGTTCCAGCAGCTTCGGACAGGGGGCGAACACCGGGGAGCTGTTTTTT
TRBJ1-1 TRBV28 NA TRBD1 CASRQDRPQAFF TGTGCCAGCAGACAGGACAGGCCCCAAGCTTTCTTT
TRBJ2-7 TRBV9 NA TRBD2 CASSVGTSGRYEQYF TGTGCCAGCAGCGTAGGAACTAGCGGGAGGTACGAGCAGTACTTC
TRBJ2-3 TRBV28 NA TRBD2 CASSGLAGSSTDTQYF TGTGCCAGCAGTGGACTAGCGGGGAGTAGCACAGATACGCAGTATTTT
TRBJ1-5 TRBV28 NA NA CASSLPGGANQPQHF TGTGCCAGCAGCTTACCGGGGGGCGCGAATCAGCCCCAGCATTTT
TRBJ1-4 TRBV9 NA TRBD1 CASSIQHRGSNEKLFF TGTGCCAGCAGCATTCAACACAGGGGGTCTAATGAAAAACTGTTTTTT
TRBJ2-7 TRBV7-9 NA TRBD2 CASTSGLAGGYEQYF TGTGCCAGCACCTCGGGACTAGCGGGAGGGTACGAGCAGTACTTC
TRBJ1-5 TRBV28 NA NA CASGGGEEGNQPQHF TGTGCCAGCGGTGGGGGGGAGGAGGGCAATCAGCCCCAGCATTTT
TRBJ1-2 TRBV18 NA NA CASSPEIRRLWGYTF TGTGCCAGCTCACCAGAAATCCGGAGACTATGGGGCTACACCTTC
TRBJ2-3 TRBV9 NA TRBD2 CASSVAASGGVADTQYF TGTGCCAGCAGCGTAGCGGCTAGCGGGGGCGTCGCAGATACGCAGTATTTT
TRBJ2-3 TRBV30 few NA CAWNEEIPRNGTDTQYF TGTGCCTGGAATGAGGAGATTCCTAGGAATGGCACAGATACGCAGTATTTT
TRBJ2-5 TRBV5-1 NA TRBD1 CASSATGGEETQYF TGCGCCAGCAGCGCGACAGGGGGGGAAGAGACCCAGTACTTC
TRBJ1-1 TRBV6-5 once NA CASEGNTEAFF TGTGCCAGCGAGGGAAACACTGAAGCTTTCTTT
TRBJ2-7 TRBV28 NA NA CASSSWGAPHEQYF TGTGCCAGCAGTTCTTGGGGAGCGCCCCACGAGCAGTACTTC
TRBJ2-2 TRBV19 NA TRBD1 CASSPPGGADTGELFF TGTGCCAGTAGTCCACCAGGGGGCGCGGACACCGGGGAGCTGTTTTTT
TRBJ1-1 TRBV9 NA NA CASSGENTEAFF TGTGCCAGCAGCGGAGAGAACACTGAAGCTTTCTTT
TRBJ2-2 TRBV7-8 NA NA CASSLALPQDTGELFF TGTGCCAGCAGCTTAGCGCTCCCACAGGACACCGGGGAGCTGTTTTTT
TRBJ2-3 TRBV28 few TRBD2 CASRVAGGKDTQYF TGTGCCAGCAGAGTAGCGGGAGGTAAAGATACGCAGTATTTT
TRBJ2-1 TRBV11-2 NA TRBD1 CASRDRVSYNEQFF TGTGCCAGCAGGGACAGGGTCTCCTACAATGAGCAGTTCTTC
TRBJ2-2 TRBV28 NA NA CASDRNTGELFF TGTGCCAGCGACAGGAACACCGGGGAGCTGTTTTTT
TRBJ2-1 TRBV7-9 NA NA CASSPTDLADEQFF TGTGCCAGCAGCCCCACGGACTTAGCCGATGAGCAGTTCTTC
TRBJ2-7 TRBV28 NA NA CASTLGYSYEQYF TGTGCCAGCACCCTAGGTTACTCCTACGAGCAGTACTTC
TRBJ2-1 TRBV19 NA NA CASSIGGDNEQFF TGTGCCAGTAGTATAGGAGGTGACAATGAGCAGTTCTTC
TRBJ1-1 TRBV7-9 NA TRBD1 CASSPLQGAAFF TGTGCCAGCAGCCCTTTACAGGGGGCCGCTTTCTTT
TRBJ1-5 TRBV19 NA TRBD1 CASTPGFNRGNNQPQHF TGTGCCAGTACCCCCGGGTTCAACAGGGGGAATAATCAGCCCCAGCATTTT
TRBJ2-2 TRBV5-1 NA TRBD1 CASSFGTGMSGELFF TGCGCCAGCAGCTTTGGGACAGGGATGTCCGGGGAGCTGTTTTTT
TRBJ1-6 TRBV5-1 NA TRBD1 CASSSDRGNSPLHF TGCGCCAGCAGCTCGGACAGGGGAAATTCACCCCTCCACTTT
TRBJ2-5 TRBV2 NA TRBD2 CASSGGLGLQETQYF TGTGCCAGCAGTGGGGGACTAGGGTTACAAGAGACCCAGTACTTC
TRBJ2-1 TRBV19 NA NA CASSISWLAPYNEQFF TGTGCCAGTAGTATCTCTTGGCTAGCGCCATACAATGAGCAGTTCTTC
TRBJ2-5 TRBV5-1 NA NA CASSLAGGDGYF TGCGCCAGCAGCTTGGCCGGGGGAGACGGGTACTTC